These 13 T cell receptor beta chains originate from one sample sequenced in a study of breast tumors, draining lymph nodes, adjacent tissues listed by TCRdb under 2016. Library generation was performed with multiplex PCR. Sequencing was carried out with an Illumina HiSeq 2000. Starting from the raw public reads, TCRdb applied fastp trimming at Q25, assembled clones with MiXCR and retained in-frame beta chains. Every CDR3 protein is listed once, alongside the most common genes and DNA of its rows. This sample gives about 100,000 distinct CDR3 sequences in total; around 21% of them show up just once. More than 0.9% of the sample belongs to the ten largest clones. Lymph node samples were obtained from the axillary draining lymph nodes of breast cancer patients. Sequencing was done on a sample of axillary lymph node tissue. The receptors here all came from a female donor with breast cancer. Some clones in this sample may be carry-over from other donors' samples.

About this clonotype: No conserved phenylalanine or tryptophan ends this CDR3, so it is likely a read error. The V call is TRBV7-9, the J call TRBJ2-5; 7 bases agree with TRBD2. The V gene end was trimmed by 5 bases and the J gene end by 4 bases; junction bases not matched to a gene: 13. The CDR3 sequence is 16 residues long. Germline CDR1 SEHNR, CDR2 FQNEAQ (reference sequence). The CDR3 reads CASSHPYLAEGETQYL. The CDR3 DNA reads TGTGCCAGCAGCCACCCTTATCTAGCGGAGGGAGAGACCCAGTACCTC.

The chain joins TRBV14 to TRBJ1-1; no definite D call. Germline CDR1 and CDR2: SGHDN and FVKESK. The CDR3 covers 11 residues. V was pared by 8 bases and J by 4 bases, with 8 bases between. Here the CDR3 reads CASQNGTEAFF. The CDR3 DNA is TGTGCCAGCCAGAATGGCACTGAAGCTTTCTTT. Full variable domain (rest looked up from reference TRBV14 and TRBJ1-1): EAGVTQFPSHSVIEKGQTVTLRCDPISGHDNLYWYRRVMGKEIKFLLHFVKESKQDESGMPNNRFLAERTGGTYSTLKVQPAELEDSGVYFCASQNGTEAFFGQGTRLTVV.

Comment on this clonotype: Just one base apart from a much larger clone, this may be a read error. The DNA of the CDR3 is TGTGCCAGCAGCGTGGGCGGGGGGGGCACAGATACGCAGTATTTT. Protein sequence: CASSVGGGGTDTQYF. J is TRBJ2-3 and V is TRBV9; 9 nucleotides align to TRBD2. The J segment lost 1 base and the V segment lost 2 bases, leaving 2 bases of the junction unmatched. CDR1 is SGDLS and CDR2 is YYNGEE in the germline V gene. The CDR3 consists of 15 residues.

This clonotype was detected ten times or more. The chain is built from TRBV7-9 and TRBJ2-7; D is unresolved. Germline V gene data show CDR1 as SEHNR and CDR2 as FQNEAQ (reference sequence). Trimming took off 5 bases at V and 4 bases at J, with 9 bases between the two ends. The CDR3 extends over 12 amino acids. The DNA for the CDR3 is TGTGCCAGCAGCATGACGTTGTACGAGCAGTACTTC. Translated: CASSMTLYEQYF.

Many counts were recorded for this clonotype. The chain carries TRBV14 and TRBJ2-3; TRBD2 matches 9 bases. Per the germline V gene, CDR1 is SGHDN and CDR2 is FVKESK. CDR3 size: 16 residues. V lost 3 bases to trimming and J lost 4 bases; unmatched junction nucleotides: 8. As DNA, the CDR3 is TGTGCCAGCAGCCAGGGAATAGCGGGAGCAGCAGATACGCAGTATTTT. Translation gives CASSQGIAGAADTQYF.

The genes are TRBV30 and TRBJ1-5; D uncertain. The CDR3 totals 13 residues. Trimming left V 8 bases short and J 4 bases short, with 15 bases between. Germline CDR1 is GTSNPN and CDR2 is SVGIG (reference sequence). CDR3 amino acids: CALELELNQPQHF. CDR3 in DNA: TGTGCCCTGGAGTTGGAGCTTAATCAGCCCCAGCATTTT.

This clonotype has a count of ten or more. The CDR3 bases are TGTGCCACCCTCGGAGGTGGGGCAGGGGACGCTAATGAAAAACTGTTTTTT. Translating it yields CATLGGGAGDANEKLFF. The rearrangement joins TRBV24-1 to TRBJ1-4; TRBD1 is a possible D gene (6 bases). Germline CDR1 and CDR2: KGHDR and SFDVKD. This CDR3 region has 17 residues. Trimming stripped 9 bases from V and 3 bases from J, with 22 bases between.

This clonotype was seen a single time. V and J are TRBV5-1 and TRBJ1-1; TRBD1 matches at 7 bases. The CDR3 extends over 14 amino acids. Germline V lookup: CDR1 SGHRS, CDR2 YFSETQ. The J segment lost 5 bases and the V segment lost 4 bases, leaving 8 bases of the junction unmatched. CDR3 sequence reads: CASSQIQGSTEAFF. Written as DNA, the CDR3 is TGCGCCAGCAGCCAAATACAGGGGAGTACTGAAGCTTTCTTT.

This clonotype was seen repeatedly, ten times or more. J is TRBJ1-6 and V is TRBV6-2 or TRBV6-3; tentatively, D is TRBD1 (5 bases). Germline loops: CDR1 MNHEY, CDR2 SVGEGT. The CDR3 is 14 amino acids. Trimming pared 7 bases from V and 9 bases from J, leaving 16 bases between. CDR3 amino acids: CASNPQGRTSPLHF. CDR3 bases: TGTGCCAGCAACCCCCAGGGTCGGACTTCACCCCTCCACTTT.

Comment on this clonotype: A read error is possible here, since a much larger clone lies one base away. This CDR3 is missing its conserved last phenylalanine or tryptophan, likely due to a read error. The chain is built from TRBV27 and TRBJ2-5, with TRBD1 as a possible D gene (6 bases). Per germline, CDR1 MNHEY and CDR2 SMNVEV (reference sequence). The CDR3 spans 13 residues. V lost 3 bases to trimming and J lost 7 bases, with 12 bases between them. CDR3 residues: CASSFTGSRTQYL. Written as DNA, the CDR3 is TGTGCCAGCAGTTTCACAGGGTCGCGGACCCAGTACCTC.

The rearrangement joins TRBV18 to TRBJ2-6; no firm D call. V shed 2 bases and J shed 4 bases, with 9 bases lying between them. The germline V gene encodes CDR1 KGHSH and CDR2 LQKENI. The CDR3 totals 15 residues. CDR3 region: CASSPYLGGANVLTF. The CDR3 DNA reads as TGTGCCAGCTCACCATACCTGGGGGGGGCCAACGTCCTGACTTTC.

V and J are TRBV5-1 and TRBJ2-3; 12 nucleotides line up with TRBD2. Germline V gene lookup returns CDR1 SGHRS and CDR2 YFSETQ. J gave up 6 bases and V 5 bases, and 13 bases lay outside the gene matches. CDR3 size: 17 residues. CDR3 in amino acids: CASRPLLAGGTRDTQYF. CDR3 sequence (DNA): TGCGCCAGCAGACCCTTACTAGCGGGGGGCACCCGGGATACGCAGTATTTT.

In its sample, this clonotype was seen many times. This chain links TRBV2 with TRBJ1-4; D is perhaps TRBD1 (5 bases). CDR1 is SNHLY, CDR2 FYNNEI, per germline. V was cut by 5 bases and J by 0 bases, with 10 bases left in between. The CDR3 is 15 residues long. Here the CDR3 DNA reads TGTGCCAGCAGTCGGGACGGTGCAACTAATGAAAAACTGTTTTTT. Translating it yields CASSRDGATNEKLFF.